This T cell receptor (beta chain) comes out of a study of T-cell reconstitution after alpha-beta-depleted transplantation in children. Comment on this clonotype: Antigen: not known. Mismatch with germline at one junction end may stem from a read error.

Germline V gives CDR1 DFQATT, CDR2 SNEGSKA (reference sequence). The CDR3 extends over 15 amino acids. A TCRbeta library incorporating unique molecular identifiers was prepared. TCRdb re-derived calls from the PCR reads in MiXCR, one entry per CDR3 protein. Of almost 250,000 distinct CDR3 sequences in the sample, about 25% were seen once. Findings of the study overall: Some patients owed their high day-60 TCRbeta diversity to surviving recipient T cells and thymic progenitors. T-cell counts and diversity at one year post-transplant came mainly from newly produced T cells.

This sequence joins TRBV20-1 and TRBJ2-2; 7 nucleotides agree with TRBD2. The sequence derives from a girl aged 2 to 9 with Fanconi anemia, due to receive a stem cell transplant. This sample comprised PBMCs, obtained before TCRalphabeta/CD19-depleted stem cell transplant. The DNA for the CDR3 is TGCTGTGCTTTCCGAAGCGGGATTAGGTTCGGGGAGCTGTTTTTT. This gives the protein CCAFRSGIRFGELFF.